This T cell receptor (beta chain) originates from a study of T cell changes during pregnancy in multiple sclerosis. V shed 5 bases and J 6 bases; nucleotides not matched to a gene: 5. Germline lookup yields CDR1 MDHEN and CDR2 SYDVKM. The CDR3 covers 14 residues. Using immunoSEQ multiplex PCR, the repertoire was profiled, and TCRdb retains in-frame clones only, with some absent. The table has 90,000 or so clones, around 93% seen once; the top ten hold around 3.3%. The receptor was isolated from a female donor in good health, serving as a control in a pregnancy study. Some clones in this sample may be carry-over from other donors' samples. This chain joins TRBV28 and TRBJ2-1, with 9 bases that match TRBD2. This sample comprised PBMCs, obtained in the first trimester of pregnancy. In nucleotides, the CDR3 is TGTGCCAGCAGTAGGCTAGCGGGAATCAATGAGCAGTTCTTC. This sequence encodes CASSRLAGINEQFF.